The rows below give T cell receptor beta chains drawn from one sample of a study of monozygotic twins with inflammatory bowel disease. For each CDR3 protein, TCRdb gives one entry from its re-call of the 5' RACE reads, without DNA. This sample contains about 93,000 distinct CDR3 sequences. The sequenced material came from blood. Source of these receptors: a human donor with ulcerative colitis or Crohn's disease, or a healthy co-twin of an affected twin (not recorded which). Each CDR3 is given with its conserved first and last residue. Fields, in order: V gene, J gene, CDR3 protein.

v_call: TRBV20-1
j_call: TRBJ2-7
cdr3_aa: CSAKGQGGYEQYF

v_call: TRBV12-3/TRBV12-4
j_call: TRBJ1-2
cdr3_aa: CASSYRVLDYGYTF

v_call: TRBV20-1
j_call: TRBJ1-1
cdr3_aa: CSARDILRKNTEAFF

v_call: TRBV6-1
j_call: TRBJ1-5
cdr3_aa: CASRQGARGSNQPQHF

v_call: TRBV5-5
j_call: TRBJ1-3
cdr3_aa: CASSWGRGQGRNTIYF

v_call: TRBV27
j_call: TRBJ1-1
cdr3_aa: CASIRWGVGEAAEAFF

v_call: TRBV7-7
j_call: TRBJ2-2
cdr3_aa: CASSFRDNTGELFF

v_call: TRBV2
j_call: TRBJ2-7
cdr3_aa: CAGQDFSYEQYF

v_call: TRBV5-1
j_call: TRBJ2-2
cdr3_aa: CASSLVAVRNTGELFF

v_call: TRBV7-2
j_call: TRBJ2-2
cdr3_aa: CASSRKGGNTGELFF

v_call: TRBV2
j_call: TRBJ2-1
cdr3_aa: CASRKAGVKNSYNEQFF

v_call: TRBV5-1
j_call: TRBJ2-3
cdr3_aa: CASSLAGFWGTDTQYF

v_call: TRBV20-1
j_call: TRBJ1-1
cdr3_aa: CSAMLGNHAFF

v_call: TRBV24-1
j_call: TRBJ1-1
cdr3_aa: CATRASDGTEAFF

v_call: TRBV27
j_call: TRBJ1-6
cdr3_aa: CASSFLTENSPLHF

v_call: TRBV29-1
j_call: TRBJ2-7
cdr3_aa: CSVQQGNYEQYF

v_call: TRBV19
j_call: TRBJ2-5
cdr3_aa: CASSMIRMETQYF

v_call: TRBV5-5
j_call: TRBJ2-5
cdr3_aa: CASSLVGFQETQYF

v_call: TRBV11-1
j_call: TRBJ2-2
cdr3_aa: CASSDPGQGISGELFF

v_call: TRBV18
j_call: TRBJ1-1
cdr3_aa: CASSQTLQVAVTEAFF

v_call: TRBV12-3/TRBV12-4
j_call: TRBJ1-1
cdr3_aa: CASSPWTGNTEAFF

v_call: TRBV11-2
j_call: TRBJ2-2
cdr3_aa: CASSFRGVANTGELFF

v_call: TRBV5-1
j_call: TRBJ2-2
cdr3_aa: CASSLSGPTGELFF

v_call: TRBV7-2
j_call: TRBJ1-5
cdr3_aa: CASSFWAGDQPQHF

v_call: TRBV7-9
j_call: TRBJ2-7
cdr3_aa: CASSFNPTDYEQYF

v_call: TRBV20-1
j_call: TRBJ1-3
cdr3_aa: CSAMGQVGNTIYF

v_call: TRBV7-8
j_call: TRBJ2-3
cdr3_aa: CASSPDRGTPDTQYF

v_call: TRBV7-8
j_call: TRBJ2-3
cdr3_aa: CASSSVGPTDTQYF

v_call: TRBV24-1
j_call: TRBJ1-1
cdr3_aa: CATPELYTEAFF

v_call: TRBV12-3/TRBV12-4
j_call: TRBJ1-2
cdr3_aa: CASSRRRDGYTF

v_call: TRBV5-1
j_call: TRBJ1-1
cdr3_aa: CASSLATVNTEAFF

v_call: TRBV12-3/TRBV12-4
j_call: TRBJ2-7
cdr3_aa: CASSLADGDYEQYF

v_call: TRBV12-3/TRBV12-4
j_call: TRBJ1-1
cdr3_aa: CASSLIAGTEAFF

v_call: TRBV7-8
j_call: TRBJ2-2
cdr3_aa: CASSPQGAANTGELFF

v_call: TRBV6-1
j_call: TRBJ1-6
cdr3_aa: CASRLTGGSSPLHF

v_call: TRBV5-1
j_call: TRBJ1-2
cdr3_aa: CASSSSTGTINYGYTF

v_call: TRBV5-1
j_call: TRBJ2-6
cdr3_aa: CASSLPPDSGANVLTF

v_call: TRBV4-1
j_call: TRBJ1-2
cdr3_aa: CASSQDLRVRQGVYGYTF

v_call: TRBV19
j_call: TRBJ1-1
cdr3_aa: CASSFAGTGNTEAFF

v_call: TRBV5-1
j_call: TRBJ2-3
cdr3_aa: CASSRLAGASRGTDTQYF

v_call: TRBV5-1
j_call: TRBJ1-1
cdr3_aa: CASSLARTGEFGEAFF

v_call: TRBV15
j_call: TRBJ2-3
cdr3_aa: CATSNHVGGVQDTQYF

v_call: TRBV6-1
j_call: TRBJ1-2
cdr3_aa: CASTPSGGVGYGYTF

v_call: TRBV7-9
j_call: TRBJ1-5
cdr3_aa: CASSPDLGSNQPQHF

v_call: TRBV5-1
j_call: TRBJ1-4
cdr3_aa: CASSNALGTLGGEKLFF

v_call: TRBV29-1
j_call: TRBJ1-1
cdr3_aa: CSGLTGNTEAFF

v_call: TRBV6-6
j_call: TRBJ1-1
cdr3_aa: CASTMAWGRTEAFF

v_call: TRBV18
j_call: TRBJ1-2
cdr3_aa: CASSPDRNAYYGYTF

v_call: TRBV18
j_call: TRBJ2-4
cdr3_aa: CASTADLAKNIQYF

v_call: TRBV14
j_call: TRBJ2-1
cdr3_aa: CASSQVGQSGEQFF

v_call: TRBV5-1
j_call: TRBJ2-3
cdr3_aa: CASSQTSGGTDTQYF

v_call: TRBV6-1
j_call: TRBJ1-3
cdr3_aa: CASREVTGNSGNTIYF

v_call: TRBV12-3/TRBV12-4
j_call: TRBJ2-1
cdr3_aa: CASSAAGSSYNEQFF